Described below is a single TCR beta chain sequence and its context. Its antigen remains undetermined. The sample holds no much larger clone one base away, and base qualities are not on file. This record comes from a study of T cells in localized non-small cell lung cancer (dated by TCRdb to 2018 to 2021). As for the study more broadly: The study examined T cell repertoires in approximately 240 patients with early-stage NSCLC and compared tumors with uninvolved tumor-adjacent lungs. The cohort consisted of approximately 240 treatment-naive NSCLC patients whose localized lung tumors had been resected. The mean age of the NSCLC patients was just over 65 years, with about 120 men and 95 to 110 women. What the authors observed across the whole study: Because multi-region tumor sequencing was not done, intratumor heterogeneity could not be ruled out. Because the study design was exploratory, TCR variables were selected using unadjusted p-values without false-discovery rate correction. Of the top 100 tumor clones, a median of approximately 60 were detected in paired uninvolved adjacent lung; around 27 were also among that lung's top 100. Longer overall survival was associated with higher T cell density in blood, whereas shorter survival was associated with higher clonality in adjacent lung. Uninvolved tumor-adjacent lung showed the highest T cell clonality, higher than tumor, which suggests more focused antigenic responses in the uninvolved tumor-adjacent lung.

At diagnosis, peripheral blood, uninvolved tumor-adjacent lung and tumor were collected and stored as a combination of fresh-frozen and FFPE material. For TCR repertoire profiling, blood samples were analyzed as peripheral blood mononuclear cells. TCR beta CDR3 regions were sequenced from DNA using the immunoSEQ Assay. The study's own analysis went as follows. To compute T cell density, TCR beta template counts were normalized to usable DNA, which was estimated by amplifying housekeeping genes. Richness was estimated using the preseqR package, with extrapolation to 400,000 templates for PBMC samples and to 120,000 templates for tissue samples. Clonality was defined as one minus Pielou's evenness. To identify tissue-enriched TCRs, differential abundance testing was run on productive amino-acid clonotypes with a minimum total count of 5 and an alpha of 0.1. The Jaccard Index and the Morisita Overlap Index were used to measure how much the repertoires overlapped between compartments. GLIPH clustered TCR beta CDR3s with public tetramer-defined viral CDR3s; viral motifs required at least three viral sequences plus V-gene enrichment. TCRdb carries this immuneACCESS record with in-frame sequences only. Its versions omit some clonotypes, under half of them owing to an unresolved V gene in the studies checked, with the rest unexplained. V and J calls and clone size are copied from that table; D and trimming were computed from the DNA. The sample table holds approximately 30,000 clones, of which approximately 93% were seen once. The top ten clonotypes cover under 8% of the sample.

According to the germline V gene, CDR1 reads SGHRS and CDR2 reads YFSETQ. The junction carries 11 bases between V and J, which are trimmed by 0 bases and 0 bases respectively. The CDR3 spans 16 residues, from the cysteine through the phenylalanine. Only the CDR3 region is kept as DNA, spanning 48 bases read in frame from base 1. The sequence derives from a female donor over 55 with stage I lung adenocarcinoma. The chain employs TRBV5-1 and TRBJ2-3; the D gene is unclear. The specimen was peripheral blood, collected before any cancer treatment. The CDR3 reads as follows: CASSLGPMTSTDTQYF. The nucleotides read TGCGCCAGCAGCTTGGGGCCTATGACTAGCACAGATACGCAGTATTTT.